Listed below are T cell receptor beta chains from one sample, sequenced in a study of PD-1 blockade in classical Hodgkin lymphoma. Sequenced by immunoSEQ multiplex PCR; TCRdb stores in-frame clones only, minus some. The sample contains some 46,000 clones, roughly 80% of which appear only once. Material: peripheral blood mononuclear cells (PBMCs), obtained before the second cycle of nivolumab. The receptors originated from a human donor with classical Hodgkin lymphoma. Both conserved end residues are part of each CDR3. The D gene is left open where the match is weak. Some rows have no size entry. The others give once, few or many, or a class for an expanded clone.

TRBJ1-2,NA,TRBV5-4,NA,CASSFGGHGYTF,TGTGCCAGCAGCTTCGGGGGCCATGGCTACACCTTC
TRBJ2-2,NA,TRBV4-1,TRBD1,CASSQDLYRGTGELFF,TGCGCCAGCAGCCAAGATCTCTACAGGGGCACCGGGGAGCTGTTTTTT
TRBJ2-3,NA,TRBV7-3,NA,CASSSDSTDTQYF,TGTGCCAGCAGCTCAGACTCGACAGATACGCAGTATTTT
TRBJ1-2,few,TRBV6-1,TRBD1,CASSVSTGFNYGYTF,TGTGCCAGCAGTGTATCGACAGGGTTTAACTATGGCTACACCTTC
TRBJ2-1,NA,TRBV11-2,TRBD1,CASSLALIRDRWSYNEQFF,TGTGCCAGCAGCTTAGCTTTGATCCGGGACAGGTGGTCCTACAATGAGCAGTTCTTC
TRBJ1-1,NA,TRBV7-8,NA,CASSLEQAAEAFF,TGTGCCAGCAGCTTGGAGCAGGCTGCCGAAGCTTTCTTT
TRBJ2-1,NA,TRBV5-6,NA,CASSTGDEQFF,TGTGCCAGCAGTACGGGGGATGAGCAGTTCTTC
TRBJ2-2,once,TRBV5-4,TRBD1,CASSLGTGYTGELFF,TGTGCCAGCAGCTTAGGGACAGGTTACACCGGGGAGCTGTTTTTT
TRBJ1-5,NA,TRBV5-8,NA,CASSPDGGNQPQHF,TGTGCCAGCAGCCCCGACGGAGGCAATCAGCCCCAGCATTTT
TRBJ1-1,once,TRBV30,TRBD1,CAWSIQGATEAFF,TGTGCCTGGTCGATACAGGGGGCCACTGAAGCTTTCTTT
TRBJ2-5,NA,TRBV30,NA,CAWSYSSQETQYF,TGTGCCTGGAGTTACTCTTCACAAGAGACCCAGTACTTC
TRBJ2-2,NA,TRBV11-3,NA,CASSPRWDAYGELFF,TGTGCCAGCAGCCCCCGCTGGGACGCCTACGGGGAGCTGTTTTTT
TRBJ1-1,NA,TRBV6-5,NA,CASSLMGDTEAFF,TGTGCCAGCAGTCTCATGGGGGACACTGAAGCTTTCTTT
TRBJ2-7,NA,TRBV27,NA,CASRQQGPYEQYF,TGTGCCAGCAGGCAACAGGGACCCTACGAGCAGTACTTC
TRBJ2-7,few,TRBV5-1,NA,CASSLLLRTATYEQYF,TGCGCCAGCAGCTTGCTATTGCGGACAGCCACCTACGAGCAGTACTTC
TRBJ2-1,NA,TRBV7-2,NA,CASSAASELYNEQFF,TGTGCCAGCAGCGCCGCTAGCGAACTATACAATGAGCAGTTCTTC
TRBJ2-3,once,TRBV9,TRBD2,CASSVGPAGGQDTQYF,TGTGCCAGCAGCGTAGGTCCAGCGGGAGGGCAAGATACGCAGTATTTT
TRBJ1-1,NA,TRBV28,NA,CASSLGRGDEAFF,TGTGCCAGCAGTTTAGGGAGGGGGGATGAAGCTTTCTTT
TRBJ1-2,once,TRBV28,TRBD1,CASSPLRPYRGITF,TGTGCCAGCAGCCCACTCCGACCTTACAGGGGAATCACCTTC
TRBJ2-3,NA,TRBV6-5,TRBD1,CASRDRVDTQYF,TGTGCCAGCAGGGACAGGGTAGATACGCAGTATTTT
TRBJ2-7,NA,TRBV4-2,NA,CASSQDRDYEQYF,TGTGCCAGCAGCCAGGACCGGGACTACGAGCAGTACTTC
TRBJ1-2,NA,TRBV7-3,TRBD1,CASSSGDSNYGYTF,TGTGCCAGCAGCTCGGGGGACAGCAACTATGGCTACACCTTC
TRBJ1-1,NA,TRBV4-1,NA,CASSQTLNTEAFF,TGCGCCAGCAGCCAAACCTTGAACACTGAAGCTTTCTTT
TRBJ2-5,NA,TRBV28,TRBD2,CASSPGLAGTETQYF,TGTGCCAGCAGCCCGGGACTAGCGGGAACAGAGACCCAGTACTTC
TRBJ2-7,NA,TRBV9,TRBD1,CASSPWDRGRDEQYF,TGTGCCAGCAGCCCGTGGGACAGGGGGCGCGACGAGCAGTACTTC
TRBJ1-1,NA,TRBV18,TRBD1,CASSTEDRGRGRAEAFF,TGTGCCAGCTCAACTGAAGACAGGGGCCGGGGCCGTGCTGAAGCTTTCTTT
TRBJ2-1,NA,TRBV19,NA,CASTHELYNEQFF,TGTGCCAGTACGCACGAGCTCTACAATGAGCAGTTCTTC
TRBJ2-7,NA,TRBV6-1,NA,CASSEAGPQGWPYEQYF,TGTGCCAGCAGTGAAGCGGGACCACAGGGATGGCCCTACGAGCAGTACTTC
TRBJ2-2,NA,TRBV6-1,NA,CASSDRTGELFF,TGTGCCAGCAGTGACAGGACCGGGGAGCTGTTTTTT
TRBJ1-2,NA,TRBV11-3,NA,CASSPLRGANYGYTF,TGTGCCAGCAGCCCCCTCCGGGGAGCTAACTATGGCTACACCTTC
TRBJ1-2,NA,TRBV30,TRBD1,CAWRAGRTGVGGYTF,TGTGCCTGGAGGGCCGGGAGGACAGGGGTTGGTGGCTACACCTTC
TRBJ2-1,NA,TRBV11-1,NA,CASSLQGPYNEQFF,TGTGCCAGCAGCTTGCAGGGACCCTACAATGAGCAGTTCTTC
TRBJ2-1,NA,TRBV10-3,TRBD1,CAISAGGSANEQFF,TGTGCCATCAGTGCAGGGGGCAGTGCTAATGAGCAGTTCTTC
TRBJ2-3,NA,TRBV5-1,NA,CASSPSGVNTDTQYF,TGCGCCAGCAGTCCGAGTGGAGTCAACACAGATACGCAGTATTTT
TRBJ1-2,NA,TRBV9,NA,CASSVGGAAFYGYTF,TGTGCCAGCAGCGTAGGAGGGGCGGCATTCTATGGCTACACCTTC
TRBJ2-7,NA,TRBV7-9,NA,CASSRGLASEQYF,TGTGCCAGCAGTCGGGGGCTAGCGAGCGAGCAGTACTTC
TRBJ1-1,many,TRBV5-4,NA,CASSLNLRGNTEAFF,TGTGCCAGCAGCTTGAACCTAAGGGGGAACACTGAAGCTTTCTTT
TRBJ1-2,NA,TRBV6-1,NA,CASSAGENYGYTF,TGTGCCAGCAGTGCGGGGGAGAACTATGGCTACACCTTC
TRBJ1-1,NA,TRBV9,NA,CASSWGQGNTEAFF,TGTGCCAGCAGCTGGGGGCAGGGGAACACTGAAGCTTTCTTT
TRBJ1-2,NA,TRBV7-2,NA,CASSRSALGEGDYGYTF,TGTGCCAGCAGCCGGTCTGCCTTGGGAGAGGGTGACTATGGCTACACCTTC
TRBJ2-3,few,TRBV9,NA,CASSVTGSSTDTQYF,TGTGCCAGCAGCGTCACAGGGAGTAGCACAGATACGCAGTATTTT
TRBJ2-6,once,TRBV30,NA,CACTPPGFWRSGANVLTF,TGTGCCTGTACGCCCCCGGGATTCTGGAGATCTGGGGCCAACGTCCTGACTTTC
TRBJ2-7,NA,TRBV30,TRBD2,CAWSKGGLASGEQYF,TGTGCCTGGAGTAAGGGGGGACTAGCAAGTGGCGAGCAGTACTTC
TRBJ2-3,NA,TRBV10-3,TRBD2,CAISFGTSGTPDTQYF,TGTGCCATCTCTTTTGGGACTAGCGGGACCCCAGATACGCAGTATTTT
TRBJ2-3,NA,TRBV19,NA,CASSIGPGSTDTQYF,TGTGCCAGTAGTATAGGCCCCGGGAGCACAGATACGCAGTATTTT